This T cell receptor (beta chain) was recorded in a study of blood T cell repertoires in COVID-19. Turning to the study itself: The cDNA or gDNA used as material had been derived from T cells, B-cell-depleted T cells, or PBMCs.

This CDR3 comprises 17 residues. The trim removed 4 bases at V and 0 bases at J, leaving 9 bases unmatched. Recruited during active infection, patients (from Seattle) were subsequently followed longitudinally. Only in-frame clones appear in the TCRdb table, and some are missing; sequencing was by immunoSEQ multiplex PCR. This table holds around 340,000 clones, roughly 87% found once. This receptor was identified in an older woman with COVID-19, enrolled during active disease. Sequencing was performed on peripheral blood. V and J are TRBV23-1 and TRBJ1-3, with TRBD1 identical over 7 bases. TRBV23-1 qualifies as an ORF whose function is uncertain. The chain's CDR3 is CASSRIGQAGSGNTIYF. The CDR3, as DNA: TGCGCCAGCAGTCGAATCGGACAGGCGGGCTCTGGAAACACCATATATTTT.